These T cell receptor beta chains were read from a single sample in a study of PD-1 blockade in classical Hodgkin lymphoma. Repertoires were generated with immunoSEQ multiplex PCR, while TCRdb's copy carries only in-frame clones and drops some. The sample has about 50,000 clones, approximately 90% seen once. The material sequenced was peripheral blood mononuclear cells (PBMCs), taken before the second cycle of nivolumab. These receptors originate from a human donor with classical Hodgkin lymphoma. Each CDR3 is given with its conserved first and last residue. D genes are given only for firm matches. Only part of the rows carry a size: once, few, many, or a class if the clone is expanded.

D gene,clone size,CDR3 length,V gene,J gene,CDR3 protein,CDR3 DNA
-,-,12,TRBV7-9,TRBJ2-5,CASSLSPQTQYF,TGTGCCAGCAGCCTAAGTCCGCAAACCCAGTACTTC
TRBD1,once,14,TRBV5-1,TRBJ2-7,CASRLGTGSYEQYF,TGCGCCAGCAGATTGGGGACAGGGTCCTACGAGCAGTACTTC
-,-,13,TRBV28,TRBJ2-1,CASTRVSYNEQFF,TGTGCCAGCACCCGGGTCTCCTACAATGAGCAGTTCTTC
TRBD1,-,15,TRBV9,TRBJ2-5,CASSASDRDQETQYF,TGTGCCAGCAGCGCAAGCGACAGGGACCAAGAGACCCAGTACTTC
-,-,14,TRBV5-1,TRBJ1-1,CASSSEGVLDEAFF,TGCGCCAGCAGCTCAGAAGGGGTTTTGGATGAAGCTTTCTTT
-,-,18,TRBV4-2,TRBJ2-6,CASSQSATQRTGANVLTF,TGTGCCAGCAGCCAATCGGCAACTCAGAGGACCGGGGCCAACGTCCTGACTTTC
-,-,16,TRBV27,TRBJ1-4,CASSSNLGGESEKLFF,TGTGCCAGCAGTTCCAATCTGGGGGGTGAGAGTGAAAAACTGTTTTTT
-,-,16,TRBV5-6,TRBJ1-3,CASSLVDSASGNTIYF,TGTGCCAGCAGCTTGGTGGACAGTGCCTCTGGAAACACCATATATTTT
TRBD1,-,13,TRBV5-1,TRBJ2-5,CASSPGQQETQYF,TGCGCCAGCAGCCCGGGACAGCAAGAGACCCAGTACTTC
-,once,13,TRBV5-1,TRBJ2-7,CASSLGESYEQYF,TGCGCCAGCAGCTTAGGGGAGAGTTACGAGCAGTACTTC
-,once,17,TRBV2,TRBJ2-7,CASSVIGSRLQGNEQYF,TGTGCCAGCAGTGTAATAGGGTCCCGTTTGCAGGGCAACGAGCAGTACTTC
TRBD1,-,13,TRBV9,TRBJ2-7,CASSPQGTYEQYF,TGTGCCAGCAGCCCACAGGGGACCTACGAGCAGTACTTC
-,-,14,TRBV5-1,TRBJ2-5,CASSWGTDQETQYF,TGCGCCAGCAGCTGGGGGACGGATCAAGAGACCCAGTACTTC
-,-,17,TRBV4-2,TRBJ1-4,CASSPSQVKAPNEKLFF,TGTGCCAGCAGCCCCTCACAGGTGAAAGCACCTAATGAAAAACTGTTTTTT
TRBD2,-,16,TRBV14,TRBJ2-5,CASSPIGGLAFETQYF,TGTGCCAGCAGCCCTATCGGAGGACTAGCGTTCGAGACCCAGTACTTC
-,-,15,TRBV9,TRBJ2-3,CASSVAFFPGDTQYF,TGTGCCAGCAGCGTAGCTTTCTTCCCGGGAGATACGCAGTATTTT
-,-,17,TRBV29-1,TRBJ2-7,CSVEPEPGGPPRYEQYF,TGCAGCGTTGAACCCGAACCCGGCGGGCCCCCTAGGTACGAGCAGTACTTC
TRBD1,-,19,TRBV19,TRBJ1-4,CASRYRTGVIPDWDEKLFF,TGTGCCAGTAGATATCGGACAGGCGTTATCCCCGATTGGGATGAAAAACTGTTTTTT
-,-,13,TRBV10-3,TRBJ2-5,CAITGQLGETQYF,TGTGCCATCACCGGACAGTTGGGAGAGACCCAGTACTTC
-,-,15,TRBV6-6,TRBJ1-3,CASSYGEGGGNTIYF,TGTGCCAGCAGTTACGGCGAAGGGGGAGGAAACACCATATATTTT
TRBD1,-,14,TRBV5-1,TRBJ2-7,CASSYDRQGNEQYF,TGCGCCAGCAGCTATGACAGACAGGGTAACGAGCAGTACTTC
TRBD1,-,14,TRBV30,TRBJ1-5,CAWSTGGLNQPQHF,TGTGCCTGGAGCACAGGGGGCTTGAATCAGCCCCAGCATTTT
-,few,16,TRBV18,TRBJ2-2,CASSPQTPANTGELFF,TGTGCCAGCTCACCTCAGACCCCCGCGAACACCGGGGAGCTGTTTTTT
-,-,15,TRBV4-1,TRBJ2-3,CASSQGGRRTDTQYF,TGCGCCAGCAGCCAAGGGGGGAGGCGCACAGATACGCAGTATTTT
TRBD1,few,17,TRBV7-9,TRBJ2-1,CASSLGMGQGLVNEQFF,TGTGCCAGCAGCTTAGGAATGGGACAGGGATTAGTCAATGAGCAGTTCTTC
-,-,11,TRBV5-1,TRBJ2-2,CASSTPGELFF,TGCGCCAGCAGTACCCCCGGGGAGCTGTTTTTT
TRBD1,-,14,TRBV11-2,TRBJ1-2,CASSSGQGHIGYTF,TGTGCCAGCAGTTCGGGACAGGGGCATATCGGCTACACCTTC
-,-,13,TRBV5-1,TRBJ2-1,CASSLGAYNEQFF,TGCGCCAGCAGCTTAGGAGCTTACAATGAGCAGTTCTTC
-,-,13,TRBV7-9,TRBJ1-1,CASSKGPNTEAFF,TGTGCCAGCAGCAAGGGCCCGAACACTGAAGCTTTCTTT
-,-,11,TRBV5-1,TRBJ2-7,CASRDSYEQYF,TGCGCCAGCCGTGACAGCTACGAGCAGTACTTC
-,-,16,TRBV28,TRBJ2-3,CASRQFLGAGTDTQYF,TGTGCCAGCCGCCAATTCTTGGGGGCAGGCACAGATACGCAGTATTTT
-,-,14,TRBV6-5,TRBJ1-6,CASRLGHYNSPLHF,TGTGCCAGCAGACTTGGGCACTATAATTCACCCCTCCACTTT
TRBD1,-,16,TRBV7-9,TRBJ1-6,CASSRAGTAANSPLHF,TGTGCCAGCAGCCGCGCCGGGACAGCAGCTAATTCACCCCTCCACTTT
-,-,12,TRBV5-6,TRBJ1-2,CASSLVWDDYTF,TGTGCCAGCAGCTTGGTATGGGACGATTACACCTTC
TRBD1,-,14,TRBV5-1,TRBJ2-2,CASSPGTGSGELFF,TGCGCCAGCAGCCCCGGGACAGGGTCCGGGGAGCTGTTTTTT
TRBD1,-,13,TRBV7-6,TRBJ2-7,CASSDRASYEQYF,TGTGCCAGCTCCGACAGGGCCTCCTACGAGCAGTACTTC
TRBD2,-,14,TRBV29-1,TRBJ2-1,CSVNSGGLYNEQFF,TGCAGCGTTAATAGCGGGGGGCTCTACAATGAGCAGTTCTTC
-,few,11,TRBV18,TRBJ1-4,CASSPREKLFF,TGTGCCAGCTCACCACGGGAAAAACTGTTTTTT
-,-,16,TRBV4-2,TRBJ2-7,CASSQDSLEGSYEQYF,TGTGCCAGCAGCCAAGATTCTCTAGAGGGCTCCTACGAGCAGTACTTC
TRBD1,-,15,TRBV5-1,TRBJ2-2,CASSSTGGTTGELFF,TGCGCCAGCAGCTCGACAGGGGGGACCACCGGGGAGCTGTTTTTT
-,few,12,TRBV30,TRBJ1-2,CAWSVSGEGYTF,TGTGCCTGGAGTGTATCAGGGGAAGGCTACACCTTC
-,-,13,TRBV5-1,TRBJ2-5,CASSLLRQETQYF,TGCGCCAGCAGCTTGCTCAGACAAGAGACCCAGTACTTC
-,-,14,TRBV19,TRBJ2-5,CASSRDPPLETQYF,TGTGCCAGTAGCCGGGACCCTCCCCTAGAGACCCAGTACTTC
-,-,12,TRBV6-5,TRBJ2-7,CASRSGDNEQYF,TGTGCCAGCAGATCGGGAGACAACGAGCAGTACTTC
-,-,14,TRBV5-1,TRBJ1-1,CASSLLTDNTEAFF,TGCGCCAGCAGCTTATTGACCGATAACACTGAAGCTTTCTTT
-,-,13,TRBV14,TRBJ2-7,CASSPPDSYEQYF,TGTGCCAGCAGCCCCCCGGACTCCTACGAGCAGTACTTC
TRBD1,-,16,TRBV7-9,TRBJ2-5,CASSLAGTGAQETQYF,TGTGCCAGCAGCTTAGCCGGGACAGGGGCGCAAGAGACCCAGTACTTC
-,-,14,TRBV5-1,TRBJ2-5,CASSLAGNGETQYF,TGCGCCAGCAGCTTGGCCGGCAATGGGGAGACCCAGTACTTC
-,-,11,TRBV5-6,TRBJ2-3,CASSYTDTQYF,TGTGCCAGCAGCTACACAGATACGCAGTATTTT
-,-,15,TRBV5-1,TRBJ1-1,CASSLNPGGITEAFF,TGCGCCAGCAGCTTGAACCCGGGAGGAATCACTGAAGCTTTCTTT
-,-,12,TRBV27,TRBJ2-1,CASNSIWGEQFF,TGTGCCAGCAATTCCATTTGGGGTGAGCAGTTCTTC
TRBD1,-,14,TRBV6-6,TRBJ2-3,CASSMTGGADTQYF,TGTGCCAGCAGTATGACAGGGGGCGCGGATACGCAGTATTTT